This T cell receptor (beta chain) was recorded in a study of blood T cell repertoires in COVID-19. CDR3 length: 14 residues. V lost 6 bases and J lost 5; bases outside the gene matches: 8. Germline CDR1 and CDR2: SGHNT and YENEEA. Using immunoSEQ multiplex PCR, the repertoire was profiled, and TCRdb retains in-frame clones only, with some absent. The sample lists some 88,000 clones, 65% to 90% occurring once. On this clone itself: Other DNA sequences from this sample encode an identical CDR3 as well.

This receptor was obtained from a man aged 55 to 70 with acute or convalescent COVID-19. The sample comprised peripheral blood. This sequence joins TRBV11-3 and TRBJ2-5, with TRBD1 matching over 8 bases. This chain's CDR3 is CASSLSGGAETQYF. The CDR3 DNA sequence: TGTGCCAGCAGTCTTTCAGGGGGCGCTGAGACCCAGTACTTC.